These 16 T cell receptor beta chains share one sample of origin, sequenced in a study of Graves' ophthalmopathy and Graves' hyperthyroidism. For repertoire sequencing, the TCR beta CDR3 regions were amplified from RNA transcripts. A first-round RT-PCR used HTBI primers, followed by a second-round multiplex PCR. TCRdb independently ran MiXCR on the multiplex PCR reads; one entry per CDR3 protein. This table holds approximately 1.2 million distinct CDR3 sequences, about two fifths found once. Sequencing was carried out using peripheral blood or thyroid tissue (not recorded which). These TCRs come from an adult man with Graves' hyperthyroidism.

The table lists this clonotype with many counts. The V call is TRBV29-1, the J call TRBJ2-5; 7 nucleotides match TRBD2. From germline, CDR1 is SQVTM and CDR2 ANQGSEA. The CDR3 sequence is 11 residues long. Trimming removed 4 bases from V and 5 bases from J; junction bases left unmatched: 1. The CDR3 loop reads CSVGTRETQYF. The CDR3 bases are TGCAGCGTTGGGACTAGGGAGACCCAGTACTTC.

This clonotype has only a few counts. CDR3 residues: CATSEGQGAEAFF. CDR3 coding DNA: TGTGCCACCAGTGAGGGACAGGGTGCTGAAGCTTTCTTT. The chain links TRBV24-1 to TRBJ1-1, with 9 nucleotides matching TRBD1. Looked up from germline, CDR1 is KGHDR and CDR2 is SFDVKD. The V gene end was trimmed by 4 bases and the J gene end by 6 bases; junction bases not matched to a gene: 2. This CDR3 comprises 13 residues.

In its sample, this clonotype was seen many times. The genes are TRBV12-3 or TRBV12-4 and TRBJ2-5; D is undetermined. Trimming removed 6 bases at V and 1 base at J, with 12 bases between. CDR3 length: 14 residues. DNA of the CDR3: TGTGCCAGCAGCCGCCGGTCTGCCCAAGAGACCCAGTACTTC. Translated, it gives CASSRRSAQETQYF.

As regards this clonotype: The junction shows a germline mismatch at one end, possibly a read error. The rearrangement joins TRBV5-8 to TRBJ1-2; D uncertain. CDR3 length equals 15 residues. CDR1 and CDR2 (germline): SGHTS, YDEGEE. The CDR3 spells CASSQDPSYDYGYTF. In nucleotides, the CDR3 is TGCGCCAGCAGCCAAGACCCCAGTTACGACTATGGCTACACCTTC.

This clonotype was recorded many times. The chain links TRBV24-1 to TRBJ1-1; 7 bases agree with TRBD1. The CDR3 spans 16 residues. Germline CDR1 KGHDR, CDR2 SFDVKD. Losses at the gene ends were 4 bases for V and 5 bases for J; bases not matched to a gene: 12. The CDR3 DNA reads TGTGCCACCAGTGAAAGACAGGGTTGGGTAGTGACTGAAGCTTTCTTT. It specifies CATSERQGWVVTEAFF.

The J gene is TRBJ2-7, the V gene TRBV5-1; 9 bases are shared with TRBD1. The V segment lost 4 bases and the J segment 7 bases; nucleotides outside the gene matches: 12. The V gene's germline CDR1 is SGHRS and CDR2 YFSETQ. The CDR3 totals 15 residues. This CDR3 is CASSLGPGTGREQYF. For the CDR3, the DNA is TGCGCCAGCAGCCTCGGACCGGGGACAGGGAGGGAGCAGTACTTC.

This clonotype turned up a few times. The chain carries TRBV6-5 and TRBJ1-1; 7 bases fit TRBD1. The CDR3 is made up of 15 amino acids. The trim removed 6 bases at V and 6 bases at J, leaving 13 bases unmatched. CDR1 MNHEY and CDR2 SVGAGI come from the germline V gene. The CDR3: CASRGGTAERAEAFF. The CDR3 nucleotides read TGTGCCAGCAGAGGGGGGACAGCTGAACGAGCTGAAGCTTTCTTT.

This clonotype occurred many times. The CDR3 DNA is TGTGCCAGCAGTTTGTCTAGCGGGAGACACGAGCAGTACTTC. Translating it yields CASSLSSGRHEQYF. This chain links TRBV12-3 or TRBV12-4 with TRBJ2-7, with 10 nucleotides matching TRBD2. V lost 3 bases, J lost 5 bases, and 4 bases stayed unmatched. The length of the CDR3 is 14 residues.

This clonotype was seen repeatedly, ten times or more. J is TRBJ1-2 and V is TRBV29-1; D perhaps matches TRBD1 (6 bases). The CDR3 runs to 15 residues. Germline CDR1 reads SQVTM; CDR2 reads ANQGSEA. The V end lost 3 bases, the J end lost 1 base, and 15 bases lay between the germline ends. The CDR3 region is CSVDHGDISNYGYTF. In nucleotides, the CDR3 is TGCAGCGTTGACCACGGGGACATAAGTAACTATGGCTACACCTTC.

This clonotype was seen many times. V usage is TRBV15 and J usage is TRBJ2-7, with 9 nucleotides matching TRBD1. J gave up 4 bases and V 2 bases, and 12 bases lay outside the gene matches. From germline, CDR1 is LNHNV and CDR2 YYDKDF (reference sequence). The CDR3 contains 17 residues. The CDR3 loop is CATSRSLNPTGGYEQYF. The CDR3 nucleotides read TGTGCCACCAGCAGATCCCTTAACCCGACAGGGGGGTACGAGCAGTACTTC.

The J gene is TRBJ2-7, the V gene TRBV6-6, with D unclear. Trimming cost V 0 bases and J 3 bases, with 12 bases left between them. Per germline, CDR1 MNHNY and CDR2 SVGAGI (reference sequence). This CDR3 contains 15 residues. The CDR3 spells CASSYSGMRDYEQYF. DNA for the CDR3: TGTGCCAGCAGTTACTCTGGCATGAGAGACTACGAGCAGTACTTC.

A word on this clonotype: One end of the junction fails to match germline, which may point to a read error. The V and J genes are TRBV19 and TRBJ2-2, with TRBD1 matching 7 bases. The CDR3 runs to 14 residues. Germline V lookup: CDR1 LNHDA, CDR2 SQIVND (reference sequence). The CDR3: CASSKRGGAGELFF. The CDR3 coding sequence is TGTGCCAGCAGTAAAAGAGGGGGCGCGGGGGAGCTGTTTTTT.

This clonotype was counted ten times or more. The rearrangement uses TRBV7-8 and TRBJ1-6, with 7 bases aligning to TRBD1. The CDR3 totals 18 residues. In germline, CDR1 is SGHVS, CDR2 FQNEAQ. With V trimmed by 6 bases and J by 8 bases, 19 bases remained unmatched. The CDR3 DNA reads TGTGCCAGCAGGGTCACCGGGACAGACCTAAAGGCGCATTCACCCCTCCACTTT. As protein: CASRVTGTDLKAHSPLHF. Combining the CDR3 with reference TRBV7-8 and TRBJ1-6 gives the whole variable domain GAGVSQSPRYKVAKRGQDVALRCDPISGHVSLFWYQQALGQGPEFLTYFQNEAQLDKSGLPSDRFFAERPEGSVSTLKIQRTQQEDSAVYLCASRVTGTDLKAHSPLHFGNGTRLTVT.

This clonotype was found many times. This sequence joins TRBV9 and TRBJ1-2, with TRBD1 matching over 9 bases. Germline CDR1 is SGDLS and CDR2 is YYNGEE. The CDR3 is 14 residues long. With V trimmed by 4 bases and J by 8 bases, 9 bases remained unmatched. CDR3 region: CASSLGTGKGGYTF. CDR3 nucleotides: TGTGCCAGCAGCTTGGGGACAGGGAAGGGCGGCTACACCTTC.

This clonotype was detected ten times or more. The J gene is TRBJ1-2, the V gene TRBV15; D is undetermined. With 3 bases removed from V and 7 bases from J, the gap between germline ends came to 9 bases. Per germline, CDR1 LNHNV and CDR2 YYDKDF (reference sequence). This CDR3 is built from 12 residues. The CDR3, as DNA: TGTGCCACCAGCAGTCCCGGCGGTGGCTACACCTTC. Protein sequence: CATSSPGGGYTF.

V is TRBV20-1 and J is TRBJ1-3; D is undetermined. Germline V gene data show CDR1 as DFQATT and CDR2 as SNEGSKA (reference sequence). The CDR3 covers 20 residues. V lost 0 bases, J lost 2 bases, and 26 bases lay in between. The DNA of the CDR3 is TGCAGTGCTAGAGATGGACCGGGTCGGGCAGGACGACTAACTGGAAACACCATATATTTT. This gives the protein CSARDGPGRAGRLTGNTIYF.